The entry below gives a single T cell receptor beta chain sequence along with its context. What it binds is unknown. This sample is part of a study of T cell repertoires in cytomegalovirus infection. Study-level information: Recently identified HLA-C-restricted CMV epitopes and well-studied HLA-B-restricted CMV epitopes were used by the study. Public TCR beta signatures marked donors with CMV infection and the matching HLA.

This CDR3 is 17 amino acids long. The germline V gene has CDR1 LNHDA and CDR2 SQIVND (reference sequence). Trimming left V 6 bases short and J 8 bases short, with 26 bases between. MiXCR was run by TCRdb on the reads, yielding one entry per CDR3 protein. Found here are about 500,000 distinct CDR3 sequences, around a third of them singletons; the top ten hold about 17%. Broader study findings: Clonotypes of TCR beta that were HLA-C-restricted and CMV-specific dominated the ex vivo response.

V gene TRBV19 combines with J gene TRBJ2-1, with D perhaps matching TRBD2 (6 bases). This TCR came from a human donor in good health (CMV status not recorded). Some clones in this sample may be carry-over from other donors' samples. The sample consisted of cultured PBMCs, taken from culture after CMV antigen stimulation. CDR3 coding DNA: TGTGCCAGTAGGGGGGGAATTAGCGGCCCCTACGGGGATGAGCAGTTCTTC. It codes for CASRGGISGPYGDEQFF.